What follows are 23 T cell receptor gamma chains derived from one specimen sequenced in a study of human gamma delta and Vdelta1 T cells. TCRdb applied CATT to the PCR reads for clone calling. Among 5,100 or so gamma-chain clones listed, about 32% were seen once. The antigens for these receptors are not known. Material: Vdelta1 gamma-delta T cells from blood grown in culture (DOT cells). These receptors were collected from a human donor in good health.

The V call is TRGV4, the J call TRGJ1 or TRGJ2. Trimming took 0 bases from V and 5 from J; bases not matched to a gene: 19. This CDR3 spans 18 amino acids. The germline V gene has CDR1 EGSTGY and CDR2 YDSYTSSV. CDR3 sequence: CATWDGLIIIFINYKKLF. The CDR3 DNA reads TGTGCCACCTGGGATGGGCTGATAATCATCTTTATAAATTATAAGAAACTCTTT.

The chain couples TRGV5 to TRGJP2. Looked up from germline, CDR1 is VINAFY and CDR2 is YDVSNSKD. The CDR3 is 16 amino acids. V shed 2 bases and J 1 base; nucleotides not matched to a gene: 7. The CDR3 DNA sequence: TGTGCCACCTGGGACAAATTTTTTAGTAGTGATTGGATCAAGACGTTT. It encodes CATWDKFFSSDWIKTF.

This clone was recorded a few times. The gene calls are TRGV4 and TRGJ1 or TRGJ2. Looked up from germline, CDR1 is EGSTGY and CDR2 is YDSYTSSV. V lost 3 bases, J lost 7 bases, and 6 bases stayed unmatched. The CDR3 length is 12 residues. The CDR3 DNA reads as TGTGCCACCTGGGATTCTAAGTATAAGAAACTCTTT. It codes for CATWDSKYKKLF.

This clone showed up just a few times. The V gene is TRGV2, the J gene TRGJ1 or TRGJ2. CDR3 length: 14 residues. V dropped 0 bases and J dropped 8; count of bases not matched to a gene: 10. From germline, CDR1 is EGSNGY and CDR2 YDSYNSKV. The CDR3 protein is CATWDGPVWNKKLF. For the CDR3, the DNA is TGTGCCACCTGGGACGGGCCGGTCTGGAATAAGAAACTCTTT.

This clone was counted between two and nine times. The chain links TRGV4 to TRGJ1 or TRGJ2. Germline-derived CDR1 and CDR2 are EGSTGY and YDSYTSSV. This CDR3 is built from 16 residues. J was trimmed by 2 bases and V by 4 bases; bases with no gene match: 14. Here the CDR3 reads CATWDGLQYHYYKKLF. The CDR3 DNA follows: TGTGCCACCTGGGACGGGCTCCAGTACCATTATTATAAGAAACTCTTT.

This clone was counted between two and nine times. The chain uses TRGV9 and TRGJP1. Trimming at V came to 0 bases and at J to 9 bases, leaving 10 bases not matched to a gene. This CDR3 has 15 amino acids. Germline V gene lookup returns CDR1 GITISATS and CDR2 ISYDGTV (reference sequence). CDR3 nucleotides: TGTGCCTTGTGGGAGGTGCCGGAACCGAGTTGGTTCAAGATATTT. Protein product: CALWEVPEPSWFKIF.

The chain joins TRGV4 to TRGJ1 or TRGJ2. CDR3 size: 16 residues. The germline V gene has CDR1 EGSTGY and CDR2 YDSYTSSV. V was pared by 4 bases and J by 1 base, with 13 bases of the junction left unmatched. The chain's CDR3 is CATWDGGWDNYYKKLF. The CDR3 DNA reads as TGTGCCACCTGGGACGGGGGCTGGGATAATTATTATAAGAAACTCTTT.

The rearrangement uses TRGV5 and TRGJ1 or TRGJ2. Looked up from germline, CDR1 is VINAFY and CDR2 is YDVSNSKD. Trimming at V came to 1 base and at J to 1 base, leaving 10 bases not matched to a gene. The CDR3 extends over 16 amino acids. The CDR3 protein is CATWDSPTPNYYKKLF. Here the CDR3 DNA reads TGTGCCACCTGGGACAGTCCGACGCCTAATTATTATAAGAAACTCTTT.

This clone appeared a few times. The chain carries TRGV5 and TRGJ1 or TRGJ2. This CDR3 has 11 amino acids. J was trimmed by 10 bases and V by 0 bases; bases with no gene match: 3. Germline V gene sequence: CDR1 VINAFY, CDR2 YDVSNSKD. CDR3 amino acids: CATWDRIKKLF. CDR3 coding DNA: TGTGCCACCTGGGACAGGATCAAGAAACTCTTT.

The chain is built from TRGV8 and TRGJ1 or TRGJ2. Per the germline V gene, CDR1 is VENAVY and CDR2 is YDSYNSRV. This CDR3 spans 12 amino acids. V shed 4 bases and J 4 bases; nucleotides not matched to a gene: 4. The CDR3 here is CATWEEYYKKLF. CDR3 bases: TGTGCCACCTGGGAAGAATATTATAAGAAACTCTTT.

The chain links TRGV2 to TRGJP1. Germline-derived CDR1 and CDR2 are EGSNGY and YDSYNSKV. Trimming at V came to 8 bases and at J to 0 bases, leaving 3 bases not matched to a gene. CDR3 size: 13 residues. CDR3 sequence reads: CATFNTTGWFKIF. The CDR3 DNA reads as TGTGCCACCTTTAATACCACTGGTTGGTTCAAGATATTT.

The V gene is TRGV8, the J gene TRGJ1 or TRGJ2. V lost 3 bases and J lost 4; bases outside the gene matches: 6. The CDR3 contains 13 residues. Germline V gives CDR1 VENAVY, CDR2 YDSYNSRV. The chain's CDR3 is CATWDGRYYKKLF. The CDR3 DNA reads as TGTGCCACCTGGGATGGACGCTATTATAAGAAACTCTTT.

This clone was counted a few times. This rearrangement joins TRGV3 to TRGJP2. Germline lookup yields CDR1 VTNTFY and CDR2 YDVSTARD (reference sequence). The CDR3 contains 14 residues. V lost 6 bases to trimming and J lost 1 base; unmatched junction nucleotides: 5. The CDR3 loop reads CATWKRSSDWIKTF. The CDR3 DNA sequence: TGTGCCACCTGGAAACGTAGTAGTGATTGGATCAAGACGTTT.

Concerning this clone itself: This CDR3 is also generated by other DNA sequences in the sample. The chain is built from TRGV4 and TRGJ1 or TRGJ2. The CDR3 runs 14 residues. Trimming at V came to 0 bases and at J to 4 bases, leaving 6 bases not matched to a gene. Germline assignment: CDR1 EGSTGY and CDR2 YDSYTSSV. The CDR3 sequence: CATWDGPVYYKKLF. CDR3 bases: TGTGCCACCTGGGATGGGCCAGTATATTATAAGAAACTCTTT.

By frequency in the sample, this clone is large. The chain recombines TRGV9 with TRGJ1 or TRGJ2. This CDR3 contains 10 residues. Germline V gives CDR1 GITISATS, CDR2 ISYDGTV (reference sequence). V shed 3 bases, J shed 10 bases, and the junction held 3 bases outside the gene matches. The CDR3 is CALWETKKLF. In nucleotides, the CDR3 is TGTGCCTTGTGGGAGACGAAGAAACTCTTT.

This clone was found a few times. This sequence joins TRGV4 and TRGJ1 or TRGJ2. Germline lookup yields CDR1 EGSTGY and CDR2 YDSYTSSV. The CDR3 is 14 residues long. Losses at the gene ends were 5 bases for V and 3 bases for J; bases not matched to a gene: 10. The CDR3 DNA is TGTGCCACCTGGGCTAACTCCCCTTATTATAAGAAACTCTTT. Its protein product is CATWANSPYYKKLF.

A word on this clone: One end of the junction fails to match germline, which may point to a read error. The V gene is TRGV5, the J gene TRGJ1 or TRGJ2. This CDR3 has 13 amino acids. CDR1 is VINAFY and CDR2 is YDVSNSKD in the germline V gene. This chain's CDR3 is CAPWDRPCYKKLF. The CDR3 DNA follows: TGTGCCCCCTGGGACAGGCCTTGTTATAAGAAACTCTTT.

Notes on this clone: At one of its ends the junction is not consistent with the germline gene, which may arise from a read error. V and J are TRGV10 and TRGJP2. TRGV10 is marked as an open reading frame, function uncertain. CDR3 length: 20 residues. The CDR3 bases are TGTGCTGCGTGGGATATAACCCCAATATCCAAGCGGCGTAGTGATTGGTTCAAGACGTTT. It yields the protein CAAWDITPISKRRSDWFKTF.

A word on this clone: The limits of the CDR3 on the DNA are not certain, so only TCRdb's listed CDR3 is given. The chain combines TRGV11 with TRGJP1. TRGV11 is marked as an open reading frame, function uncertain. The CDR3 spans 19 residues, counting both ends. CDR3 loop: CTTVPAGLGPDTTGWFKIF.

Concerning this clone itself: This may arise from a read error, as a much more abundant clone is one base away. Different DNA sequences within this sample yield the same CDR3. V is TRGV4 and J is TRGJ1 or TRGJ2. CDR3 size: 13 residues. V shed 1 base and J 3 bases; nucleotides not matched to a gene: 3. The germline V gene has CDR1 EGSTGY and CDR2 YDSYTSSV. The CDR3 spells CATWDGLYYKKLF. CDR3 sequence (DNA): TGTGCCACCTGGGATGGACTTTATTATAAGAAACTCTTT.

The chain is built from TRGV4 and TRGJ1 or TRGJ2. CDR1 and CDR2 (germline): EGSTGY, YDSYTSSV. J gave up 3 bases and V 2 bases, and 7 bases lay outside the gene matches. The CDR3 sequence is 14 residues long. CDR3: CATWDERSYYKKLF. The CDR3 DNA sequence: TGTGCCACCTGGGATGAACGTAGTTATTATAAGAAACTCTTT.

Only a few counts were recorded for this clone. Different DNA sequences within this sample yield the same CDR3. The genes are TRGV4 and TRGJ1 or TRGJ2. The V gene end was trimmed by 0 bases and the J gene end by 5 bases; junction bases not matched to a gene: 4. Germline lookup yields CDR1 EGSTGY and CDR2 YDSYTSSV. This CDR3 spans 13 amino acids. The CDR3 spells CATWDGPDYKKLF. In DNA form, the CDR3 reads TGTGCCACCTGGGATGGGCCGGATTATAAGAAACTCTTT.

The chain combines TRGV4 with TRGJ1 or TRGJ2. The CDR3 has 12 amino acids. Germline-derived CDR1 and CDR2 are EGSTGY and YDSYTSSV. V lost 4 bases to trimming and J lost 11 bases; unmatched junction nucleotides: 11. The CDR3 region is CATWDGPYEKLF. CDR3 in DNA: TGTGCCACCTGGGACGGGCCCTATGAGAAACTCTTT.